This T cell receptor beta chain was identified during a study of chemoradiotherapy in HPV16-positive cancers. Samples were taken several times over chemoradiotherapy. This CDR3 has 14 amino acids. V lost 4 bases, J lost 6 bases, and 2 bases stayed unmatched. Germline V gene data show CDR1 as MGHRA and CDR2 as YSYEKL. This table comes from immunoSEQ multiplex PCR, and its TCRdb copy is limited to in-frame clones, with some not included. The table lists about 17,000 clones, 90% of them singletons. V gene TRBV4-1 combines with J gene TRBJ2-1; 11 nucleotides match TRBD1. This TCR came from a human donor with HPV-associated anogenital cancer. The sample consisted of blood, taken from a patient who underwent chemoradiotherapy. CDR3 in amino acids: CASSPGTGGNEQFF. CDR3 in DNA: TGCGCCAGCAGCCCCGGGACAGGGGGCAATGAGCAGTTCTTC.